The 17 T cell receptor beta chains presented below share a single source sample, sequenced in a study of tumor and adjacent non-tumor tissue in lung cancer. TCRbeta libraries were built with three rounds of nested PCR, modified from ARM-PCR. TCRdb itself ran the multiplex PCR reads through MiXCR, one entry per CDR3 protein. The sample holds roughly 90,000 distinct CDR3 sequences, more than 75% seen once. No cell sorting was done before RNA was extracted from the tissue. More than 3 cm separated this lung sample from the edge of the tumor. Sequenced input: distant non-tumor lung tissue. The receptors shown here come from a woman between 50 and 59 years old with non-small cell lung cancer.

Concerning this clonotype itself: Germline and junction disagree at one end, which may indicate a read error. V is TRBV4-1 and J is TRBJ2-4; D is perhaps TRBD2 (7 bases). The CDR3 spans 18 residues. Germline-derived CDR1 and CDR2 are MGHRA and YSYEKL. CDR3 coding DNA: TGCGCAAGCAGCCAAGAAGGGGGGGGAAGTAGTGCCCAAAACATTCAGTACTTC. Its protein is CASSQEGGGSSAQNIQYF.

The chain uses TRBV4-1 and TRBJ2-3, with D possibly TRBD2 on 6 matching bases. The CDR3 loop spans 15 amino acids. V lost 1 base, J lost 7 bases, and 15 bases lay in between. From germline, CDR1 is MGHRA and CDR2 YSYEKL. Here the CDR3 reads CASSQVRTEGHTQYF. CDR3 bases: TGCGCCAGCAGCCAAGTGAGAACGGAGGGACATACGCAGTATTTT.

In the case of this clonotype: Possible read error: a much larger clone is one base away. J is TRBJ2-2 and V is TRBV5-1; D possibly matches TRBD1 or TRBD2 (6 bases each). The CDR3 is 16 residues long. Per germline, CDR1 SGHRS and CDR2 YFSETQ. Here the CDR3 DNA reads TGCGTCAGCAGCTTGGCCGGGGGCGTAAGCGCCGGGGAGCTGTTTTTT. Amino acids: CVSSLAGGVSAGELFF.

Comment on this clonotype: A much more abundant neighbour one base away suggests this may be a read error. The chain uses TRBV28 and TRBJ2-7; possibly TRBD1 or TRBD2 for D (5 bases each). The V and J ends lost 5 bases and 0 bases respectively, with 14 bases between them. Per germline, CDR1 MDHEN and CDR2 SYDVKM. This CDR3 has 15 residues. The CDR3 nucleotides read TGTGCCAGCAGTGTCCGGGACCAGCGCTCCTACGAGCAGTACTTC. It encodes CASSVRDQRSYEQYF.

As to this clonotype: One end of the junction does not line up with germline, which may come from a read error. The chain has TRBV29-1 and TRBJ2-3, with a tentative D call TRBD1 (5 bases). The CDR3 spans 14 residues. Germline values: CDR1 SQVTM, CDR2 ANQGSEA. CDR3: CSPILTEPTDTQYF. The CDR3 nucleotides read TGCAGTCCCATACTGACAGAGCCCACAGACACGCAGTATTTT.

Points on this clonotype: A junction boundary mismatches the germline segment, possibly from a read error. This chain links TRBV6-5 with TRBJ1-2, with a weak D call TRBD1 (5 bases). The CDR3 extends over 14 amino acids. Per the germline V gene, CDR1 is MNHEY and CDR2 is SVGAGI. CDR3 protein: CASSLSIQGRGYTF. The DNA of the CDR3 is TGTGCCAGCAGTTTATCGATCCAGGGCCGCGGCTACACATTC.

As for this clonotype: A much larger clone sits a single nucleotide away, making a read error possible. V gene TRBV20-1 combines with J gene TRBJ2-3; TRBD1 matches at 12 bases. Germline lookup yields CDR1 DFQATT and CDR2 SNEGSKA (reference sequence). CDR3 length: 14 residues. Here the CDR3 reads CSAFGTGGADTHYF. CDR3 coding DNA: TGCAGTGCCTTTGGGACAGGGGGCGCAGATACGCATTATTTT.

This clonotype occurred many times. The rearrangement links TRBV4-1 to TRBJ1-6; no clear D. The CDR3 is 15 amino acids. Germline V CDR1 and CDR2: MGHRA, YSYEKL. V was trimmed by 3 bases and J by 5 bases, leaving 11 bases between them. This chain's CDR3 is CASSHPEGNNSPLHF. CDR3 coding DNA: TGCGCCAGCAGCCATCCGGAGGGTAATAATTCACCCCTCCACTTT.

Concerning this clonotype itself: Sequence at one end of the junction differs from germline and may be a read error. The chain employs TRBV4-2 and TRBJ2-7, with D possibly being TRBD1 or TRBD2 (5 bases each). Germline-derived CDR1 and CDR2 are LGHNA and YNFKEQ. The length of the CDR3 is 14 residues. The chain's CDR3 is CASSQLGETYERHF. For the CDR3, the DNA is TGTGCCAGCAGCCAGTTAGGGGAGACCTACGAGCGGCACTTC.

The rearrangement links TRBV12-3 or TRBV12-4 to TRBJ2-7; no reliable D call. CDR3 length: 12 residues. Deletions cut 6 bases from V and 7 bases from J, with 13 bases between. Written as DNA, the CDR3 is TGTGCCAGCAGGCTACATGGATCAGAGCAGTACTTC. Its protein is CASRLHGSEQYF.

This clonotype was seen at least ten times. This sequence joins TRBV10-2 and TRBJ1-1; 8 nucleotides match TRBD1. V lost 5 bases to trimming and J lost 5 bases; unmatched junction nucleotides: 13. This CDR3 spans 16 amino acids. CDR1 is WSHSY and CDR2 is SAAADI in the germline V gene. CDR3 residues: CASSPPPRGLGTEAFF. CDR3 bases: TGCGCCAGCAGTCCACCCCCCAGGGGGCTAGGGACTGAAGCTTTCTTT.

The chain links TRBV6-1 to TRBJ1-6; D uncertain. The CDR3 covers 13 residues. CDR1 and CDR2 (germline): MNHNS, SASEGT. V lost 7 bases to trimming and J lost 19 bases, with 23 bases between them. The CDR3 loop is CASTLTENSPIHF. The CDR3 DNA sequence: TGTGCCAGCACTCTGACCGAGAATTCACCCATTCACTTT.

Notes on this clonotype: An end of the junction does not agree with germline; a read error may underlie this. The gene calls are TRBV4-2 and TRBJ1-6; no reliable D call. The germline V gene encodes CDR1 LGHNA and CDR2 YNFKEQ. The CDR3 runs to 20 residues. The CDR3: CDSSQSHPRSDSSYNSPPHF. In DNA form, the CDR3 reads TGTGACAGCAGCCAATCTCACCCCCGTTCCGACTCGTCCTATAATTCACCCCCCCACTTT.

This clonotype was observed a single time. This chain uses TRBV6-5 with TRBJ2-5; D is perhaps TRBD2 (5 bases). V lost 5 bases and J lost 1, with 8 bases in between. Germline CDR1 MNHEY, CDR2 SVGAGI. The CDR3 sequence is 13 residues long. The CDR3 nucleotides read TGTGCCAGCAGTCACCGGGGCCAAGAGACCCAGTACTTC. It specifies CASSHRGQETQYF.

This clonotype was detected ten times or more. At one boundary the junction diverges from the germline segment, which might be a read error. The CDR3 spells CASSKDVGSSYEQYF. The CDR3 bases are TGTGCCAGCAGCAAGGACGTCGGCAGCTCCTATGAGCAGTACTTC. The chain joins TRBV7-2 to TRBJ2-7; D is unresolved. Germline CDR1 is SGHTA and CDR2 is FQGNSA. This CDR3 comprises 15 residues.

The CDR3, as DNA: TGTGCCAGCAGCCCCAACAGGGGAGAGATCTGGGAGCTGTTTTTT. Residues: CASSPNRGEIWELFF. V usage is TRBV11-3 and J usage is TRBJ2-2; 7 nucleotides match TRBD1. Germline values: CDR1 SGHNT, CDR2 YENEEA. Trimming removed 5 bases from V and 9 bases from J; junction bases left unmatched: 12. CDR3 length: 15 residues.

Concerning this clonotype: Lacking the conserved final phenylalanine or tryptophan, this CDR3 likely reflects a read error. The V and J genes are TRBV12-3 or TRBV12-4 and TRBJ1-5; D remains unclear. CDR3 length: 13 amino acids. CDR3 nucleotide sequence: TGTGCCAACAGTCAGAATAGCAATCAGCCCCAGCATCTT. It encodes CANSQNSNQPQHL.